The rows below give T cell receptor beta chains drawn from one sample of a study of blood T cell repertoires in COVID-19. Profiling relied on immunoSEQ multiplex PCR, and the TCRdb table lists in-frame clones only, not all of them. The sample carries about 110,000 clones, over 75% recorded once. Sequenced sample: peripheral blood. These receptor sequences come from a woman of 80 years or more with active or convalescent COVID-19. The CDR3 runs from the conserved cysteine through the conserved F or W. The D gene is left open where the match is weak. The size field is filled for only some rows; it gives once, few, many or a size class.

. TRBD2 TRBJ2-1 TRBV7-9 TGTGCCAGCAGCTCCCTAGCCTTTAGCGGGACCTACAATGAGCAGTTCTTC CASSSLAFSGTYNEQFF
. . TRBJ1-3 TRBV12-3/TRBV12-4 TGTGCCAGCAGTTTTAGCACGGACACCATATATTTT CASSFSTDTIYF
. . TRBJ2-6 TRBV5-3 TGTGCCAGAAGCTTGGCACAGGGCAATGTATCCGGGGCCAACGTCCTGACTTTC CARSLAQGNVSGANVLTF
few TRBD1 TRBJ1-6 TRBV2 TGTGCCAGCACGGGACAGGGGGCAAATTCACCCCTCCACTTT CASTGQGANSPLHF
. . TRBJ2-7 TRBV5-6 TGTGCCAGCAGCTTGGGACTAGTTTCCGAGCAGTACTTC CASSLGLVSEQYF
. TRBD1 TRBJ1-1 TRBV10-3 TGTGCCATCAGTGACGTCCGGTGGGGACAGGGAAGGACTGAAGCTTTCTTT CAISDVRWGQGRTEAFF
. TRBD1 TRBJ1-5 TRBV2 TGTGCCAGCAGGGGACAGAGCTATCAGCCCCAGCATTTT CASRGQSYQPQHF
. . TRBJ2-2 TRBV5-1 TGCGCCAGCAGCCAACAGGGAACCGGGGAGCTGTTTTTT CASSQQGTGELFF
few TRBD2 TRBJ2-7 TRBV5-6 TGTGCCAGCAGCGCACCATGGCTAGCGGGAGACCCTTACGAGCAGTACTTC CASSAPWLAGDPYEQYF
. . TRBJ1-5 TRBV19 TGTGCCAGTAGTATTTCAGGGCGGCAGCCCCAGCATTTT CASSISGRQPQHF
. TRBD2 TRBJ2-1 TRBV15 TGTGCCACCAGCAGAGATCTTTTTCTGGCGGGAGGGGGCTCCTACAATGAGCAGTTCTTC CATSRDLFLAGGGSYNEQFF
. TRBD2 TRBJ2-7 TRBV28 TGTGCCAGCACTAATCTTCGTCCCGATAGCGGGATCGAGCAGTACTTC CASTNLRPDSGIEQYF
. . TRBJ2-7 TRBV5-1 TGCGCCAGCAGCTTTCAGGGACTCTACGAGCAGTACTTC CASSFQGLYEQYF
. TRBD1 TRBJ1-1 TRBV9 TGTGCCAGCAGCCCAGGACAGGGTTACACTGAAGCTTTCTTT CASSPGQGYTEAFF
. TRBD2 TRBJ2-7 TRBV19 TGTGCCAGTAGTGTAGGACTAGCCCCATCCTACGAGCAGTACTTC CASSVGLAPSYEQYF
. TRBD1 TRBJ1-4 TRBV19 TGTGCCAGCTCAAGGACAGGGTCGTTTGAAAAACTGTTTTTT CASSRTGSFEKLFF
once TRBD2 TRBJ2-5 TRBV6-2/TRBV6-3 TGTGCCAGCAGTTACCGCCGACTAGCGGGAGAGGAGACCCAGTACTTC CASSYRRLAGEETQYF
few . TRBJ2-2 TRBV11-3 TGTGCCAGCAGCTTAGACAGGGGAAAGACCGGGGAGCTGTTTTTT CASSLDRGKTGELFF
few . TRBJ2-2 TRBV7-2 TGTGCCAGCAGCTTTGGGCTAGCGTCCACCGGGGAGCTGTTTTTT CASSFGLASTGELFF
. . TRBJ2-1 TRBV5-1 TGCGCCAGCAGCTTGGGACTAGTTGATGAGCAGTTCTTC CASSLGLVDEQFF
. . TRBJ2-3 TRBV7-8 TGTGCCAGCAGCCCTCCTGCAGATACGCAGTATTTT CASSPPADTQYF
. TRBD1 TRBJ1-1 TRBV2 TGTGCCAGCAGCGCCCCCGGACAGGTAGTGAACACTGAAGCTTTCTTT CASSAPGQVVNTEAFF
. TRBD1 TRBJ1-1 TRBV7-9 TGTGCCAGCAGCAAAGCCCGGACAGGGGGGAACACTGAAGCTTTCTTT CASSKARTGGNTEAFF
. TRBD2 TRBJ2-2 TRBV18 TGTGCCAGCTCACCACTCACTAGCGGGAGCGGGGAGCTGTTTTTT CASSPLTSGSGELFF
. . TRBJ1-1 TRBV5-1 TGCGCCAGCAGCTTGTTTGGCGGCGGGGGGTACACTGAAGCTTTCTTT CASSLFGGGGYTEAFF
few . TRBJ1-3 TRBV4-3 TGCGCCAGCAGCCCCGCCGGAAGGGGAGGGGAGGGAAACACCATATATTTT CASSPAGRGGEGNTIYF
. . TRBJ1-2 TRBV5-1 TGCGCCAGCAGCTTGGGGAGATATGGCTACACCTTC CASSLGRYGYTF
. TRBD1 TRBJ2-2 TRBV18 TGTGCCAGCTCACCAGAACAGGGGAGCACCGGGGAGCTGTTTTTT CASSPEQGSTGELFF